The 14 T cell receptor beta chains in this list originate from one sample, sequenced in a study of post-analysis software for immune sequencing data (dated by TCRdb to 2014 to 2015). Summary of the overall study and its limitations: Significantly higher frequencies in patients than in controls were found for a few TRBV segments, including TRBV5-6, TRBV5-1 and TRBV20-1.

The antigens these receptors bind are not known. The library relied on PCR. The data were produced on an Illumina HiSeq 2500. To reduce PCR and sequencing biases, unique molecular identifiers were incorporated into the TCR beta cDNA libraries. TCRdb passed the public sequencing reads through fastp at Q25 and MiXCR, retaining productive beta sequences. For every CDR3 protein sequence, its rows merge into one entry that carries the most common genes and DNA. The sample table records 170,000 or so distinct CDR3 sequences; about 30% of these occur just once. The ten largest clonotypes hold about 1.6% of the sample. The specimen sequenced was blood. These receptors were obtained from a girl aged 5-17 years with multiple sclerosis.

This sequence joins TRBV15 and TRBJ2-1; 8 bases line up with TRBD1. The CDR3 is 19 residues long. The germline gives CDR1 LNHNV, CDR2 YYDKDF (reference sequence). V lost 3 bases and J lost 0; bases outside the gene matches: 13. The CDR3 loop is CATSSQTGALYSSYNEQFF. The DNA for the CDR3 is TGTGCCACCAGCAGCCAGACAGGGGCCTTATACTCCTCCTACAATGAGCAGTTCTTC.

V is TRBV18 and J is TRBJ2-1; D is undetermined. The CDR3 has 13 amino acids. V gave up 2 bases and J gave up 7 bases, with 9 bases separating them. Germline CDR1 is KGHSH and CDR2 is LQKENI. In DNA form, the CDR3 reads TGTGCCAGCTCACCAGGGAATCGAAATGAGCAGTTCTTC. It specifies CASSPGNRNEQFF.

A few counts support this clonotype. V and J are TRBV28 and TRBJ2-1, with 12 bases matching TRBD2. Trimming removed 5 bases from V and 8 bases from J; junction bases left unmatched: 10. The CDR3 has 16 residues. Germline V gene data show CDR1 as MDHEN and CDR2 as SYDVKM. The CDR3 spells CASSPGGTSGWHEQFF. The DNA for the CDR3 is TGTGCCAGCAGTCCCGGCGGGACTAGCGGGTGGCATGAGCAGTTCTTC. Full variable domain (outside the CDR3, taken from reference TRBV28 and TRBJ2-1): DVKVTQSSRYLVKRTGEKVFLECVQDMDHENMFWYRQDPGLGLRLIYFSYDVKMKEKGDIPEGYSVSREKKERFSLILESASTNQTSMYLCASSPGGTSGWHEQFFGPGTRLTVL.

Remarks on this clonotype: A much larger clone differs from this one at a single base, so this may be a read error. The V and J genes are TRBV12-3 or TRBV12-4 and TRBJ2-3, with TRBD2 matching over 10 bases. CDR3 length: 15 amino acids. The CDR3 DNA follows: TGTGCCAGCAGTCGGACTAGCGGAACCACAGATGCGCAGTATTTT. Translated: CASSRTSGTTDAQYF.

Notes on this clonotype: A read error may explain this, as a much larger clone is one base away. The rearrangement joins TRBV29-1 to TRBJ1-4; D is undetermined. The CDR3 covers 14 residues. Germline CDR1 is SQVTM and CDR2 is ANQGSEA. The CDR3 nucleotides read TGCAGCGTAAATCCACGAGCAACTAGTGAAAAACTGTTTTTT. This sequence encodes CSVNPRATSEKLFF.

This clonotype appeared a few times. The V gene is TRBV2, the J gene TRBJ1-6; the D is unclear. V was cut by 8 bases and J by 9 bases, with 17 bases left in between. CDR3 length equals 14 residues. Germline V gene sequence: CDR1 SNHLY, CDR2 FYNNEI. CDR3: CASVWASSFSPLHF. The CDR3 coding sequence is TGTGCCAGCGTTTGGGCGTCCTCCTTTTCACCCCTCCACTTT.

This clonotype occurred a few times. This chain links TRBV12-3 or TRBV12-4 with TRBJ2-4, with 7 bases lining up with TRBD2. The length of the CDR3 is 14 residues. The V gene end was trimmed by 5 bases and the J gene end by 5 bases; junction bases not matched to a gene: 6. The CDR3 sequence is CASSAGLNENIQYF. The CDR3 DNA is TGTGCCAGCAGTGCGGGACTAAATGAAAACATTCAGTACTTC.

V gene TRBV9 combines with J gene TRBJ2-6; no clear D gene. Between the trimmed V and J ends, which lost 5 bases and 2 bases, there was a span of 14 bases. Germline assignment: CDR1 SGDLS and CDR2 YYNGEE. There are 16 residues in the CDR3. CDR3 DNA sequence: TGTGCCAGCAGACTTGGGTTCACCCCTGGGGCCAACGTCCTGACTTTC. Amino acids: CASRLGFTPGANVLTF.

This chain's CDR3 is CSAREAETTGELFF. In nucleotides, the CDR3 is TGCAGTGCTAGAGAGGCCGAGACTACCGGGGAGCTGTTTTTT. The V and J genes are TRBV20-1 and TRBJ2-2, with no clear D. This CDR3 contains 14 residues. Per the germline V gene, CDR1 is DFQATT and CDR2 is SNEGSKA (reference sequence). Trimming pared 0 bases from V and 5 bases from J, leaving 10 bases between.

This clonotype was picked up one time. A single base separates this from a much larger clone, so it may be a read error. The J gene is TRBJ2-1, the V gene TRBV20-1; 14 nucleotides line up with TRBD2. In germline, CDR1 is DFQATT, CDR2 SNEGSKA (reference sequence). This CDR3 comprises 16 residues. The CDR3 nucleotides read TGCAGTGCCCGGACAGCGACTAGCGGGAGGGTCTATGAGCGGTTCTTC. It specifies CSARTATSGRVYERFF.

This clonotype was picked up many times. The rearrangement joins TRBV10-3 to TRBJ2-1; TRBD1 matches 7 bases. The CDR3 length is 16 residues. Germline V CDR1 and CDR2: ENHRY, SYGVKD. The V segment lost 2 bases and the J segment 6 bases; nucleotides outside the gene matches: 10. Here the CDR3 reads CAISEVDRRSLNEQFF. CDR3 coding DNA: TGTGCCATCAGTGAGGTGGACAGGAGATCCCTCAATGAGCAGTTCTTC.

This sequence joins TRBV7-6 and TRBJ2-2; D unclear. V was cut by 2 bases and J by 5 bases, with 12 bases left in between. This CDR3 comprises 15 residues. The germline V gene has CDR1 SGHVS and CDR2 FNYEAQ. Here the CDR3 reads CASSLIQAPTGELFF. CDR3 nucleotide sequence: TGTGCCAGCAGCTTAATCCAGGCTCCTACCGGGGAGCTGTTTTTT.

The rearrangement links TRBV5-1 to TRBJ2-1; 10 positions agree with TRBD2. Germline V gives CDR1 SGHRS, CDR2 YFSETQ. CDR3 length: 14 amino acids. V was pared by 4 bases and J by 8 bases, with 6 bases of the junction left unmatched. CDR3 in amino acids: CASSRLAGGDEQFF. The CDR3 bases are TGCGCCAGCAGCCGATTAGCGGGAGGAGATGAGCAGTTCTTC.

This chain links TRBV27 with TRBJ1-3; D is ambiguous. V dropped 3 bases and J dropped 0 bases, with 3 bases sitting between them. CDR3 length equals 13 residues. Germline CDR1 MNHEY, CDR2 SMNVEV (reference sequence). The CDR3 DNA is TGTGCCAGCAGTTTGAACTCTGGAAACACCATATATTTT. It is translated as CASSLNSGNTIYF.